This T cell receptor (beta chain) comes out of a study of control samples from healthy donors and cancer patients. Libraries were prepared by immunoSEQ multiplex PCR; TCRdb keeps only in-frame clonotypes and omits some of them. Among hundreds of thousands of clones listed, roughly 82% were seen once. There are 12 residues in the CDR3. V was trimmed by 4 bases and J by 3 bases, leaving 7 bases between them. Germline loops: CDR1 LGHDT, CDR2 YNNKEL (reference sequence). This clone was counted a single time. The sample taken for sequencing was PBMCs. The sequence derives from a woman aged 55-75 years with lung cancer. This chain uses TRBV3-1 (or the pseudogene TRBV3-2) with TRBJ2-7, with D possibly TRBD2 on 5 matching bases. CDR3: CASSPRDYEQYF. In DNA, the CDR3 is TGTGCCAGCAGCCCCCGGGACTACGAGCAGTACTTC.